Listed below are T cell receptor beta chains from one sample, sequenced in a study of cytomegalovirus exposure and HLA in healthy donors. The assay was immunoSEQ multiplex PCR, and TCRdb's table has in-frame clones only and misses some. The profile covers some 150,000 clones, with about 80% appearing a single time and approximately 4% taken by the ten largest. The material sequenced was PBMCs. The source of these receptors is a man aged 18 to 30 in good health and CMV-seronegative. Both conserved end residues are part of each CDR3. The order of the fields is J gene, clone size, D gene, V gene, CDR3 protein, CDR3 DNA. The D gene is left open where the match is weak. Size tells how often a clone was seen (once, few, many) or the class of an expanded clone, and some rows leave it out.

>TRBJ1-1|NA|NA|TRBV4-2
CASSQSTGTVNTEAFF
TGTGCCAGCAGCCAATCCACGGGTACCGTGAACACTGAAGCTTTCTTT
>TRBJ2-1|NA|TRBD2|TRBV5-1
CASSLSGGGAVNEQFF
TGCGCCAGCAGCTTGAGCGGGGGGGGAGCAGTCAATGAGCAGTTCTTC
>TRBJ2-7|NA|NA|TRBV6-5
CASSYLSPPEQYF
TGTGCCAGCAGTTATTTATCCCCCCCGGAGCAGTACTTC
>TRBJ2-1|few|NA|TRBV27
CASSFERSNNEQFF
TGTGCCAGCAGTTTTGAGAGGAGTAACAATGAGCAGTTCTTC
>TRBJ1-5|NA|TRBD1|TRBV18
CASSNRDRGNQPQHF
TGTGCCAGCTCAAACCGGGACAGGGGCAATCAGCCCCAGCATTTT
>TRBJ2-3|few|TRBD1|TRBV6-6
CASTSDREDTQYF
TGTGCCAGCACCTCAGACAGGGAAGATACGCAGTATTTT
>TRBJ2-7|few|TRBD1|TRBV6-1
CASSEGTGHRSGQYF
TGTGCCAGCAGTGAAGGGACAGGACATAGAAGCGGGCAGTACTTC
>TRBJ2-3|NA|NA|TRBV6-5
CASSYQAGLNTDTQYF
TGTGCCAGCAGTTACCAGGCCGGACTAAACACAGATACGCAGTATTTT
>TRBJ1-5|NA|NA|TRBV5-5
CASSLARDQPQHF
TGTGCCAGCAGCTTGGCCAGGGATCAGCCCCAGCATTTT
>TRBJ1-6|NA|NA|TRBV30
CAWNSGELSPLHF
TGTGCCTGGAATTCAGGGGAACTCTCACCCCTCCACTTT
>TRBJ2-7|NA|NA|TRBV2
CASSEGTPYYEQYF
TGTGCCAGCAGTGAGGGGACACCGTACTACGAGCAGTACTTC
>TRBJ2-5|NA|NA|TRBV5-1
CASSLGRARETQYF
TGCGCCAGCAGCTTGGGCAGGGCCCGAGAGACCCAGTACTTC
>TRBJ1-2|NA|TRBD1|TRBV27
CASSFRTGGRNYGYTF
TGTGCCAGCAGTTTCCGGACAGGGGGCCGTAACTATGGCTACACCTTC
>TRBJ1-2|NA|NA|TRBV27
CASSLLSASNRGGYTF
TGTGCCAGCAGTTTACTCTCTGCATCCAACCGGGGTGGCTACACCTTC
>TRBJ1-6|few|TRBD1|TRBV27
CASGDRGFSPLHF
TGTGCCAGCGGGGACAGGGGGTTCTCACCCCTCCACTTT
>TRBJ1-6|few|NA|TRBV10-3
CAISESDSPLHF
TGTGCCATCAGTGAGTCCGATTCACCCCTCCACTTT
>TRBJ2-7|NA|TRBD1|TRBV4-1
CASSQDRIVGGIYEQYF
TGCGCCAGCAGCCAAGATAGGATCGTAGGGGGCATCTACGAGCAGTACTTC
>TRBJ1-2|NA|TRBD1|TRBV4-1
CASSQARDSTYTF
TGCGCCAGCAGCCAAGCCCGGGACAGTACTTACACCTTC
>TRBJ2-1|NA|NA|TRBV7-2
CASSLMGSEFF
TGTGCCAGCAGCTTAATGGGGAGCGAGTTCTTC
>TRBJ2-1|NA|NA|TRBV7-3
CASSSWPSYNEQFF
TGTGCCAGCAGCTCTTGGCCCTCCTACAATGAGCAGTTCTTC
>TRBJ2-5|NA|TRBD1|TRBV11-2
CASSQDRGWETQYF
TGTGCCAGCAGCCAAGACAGGGGATGGGAGACCCAGTACTTC
>TRBJ2-7|NA|NA|TRBV10-2
CASSESTRVYEQYF
TGCGCCAGCAGTGAGTCGACTCGAGTTTACGAGCAGTACTTC
>TRBJ2-2|once|NA|TRBV19
CASSISSLNTGELFF
TGTGCCAGTAGTATTTCCAGTCTTAACACCGGGGAGCTGTTTTTT
>TRBJ1-4|few|NA|TRBV6-6
CASTSRESTNEKLFF
TGTGCCAGCACTTCCCGTGAGTCAACTAATGAAAAACTGTTTTTT
>TRBJ1-1|few|TRBD1|TRBV19
CASRQGGNTEAFF
TGTGCCAGTAGACAGGGGGGGAACACTGAAGCTTTCTTT
>TRBJ2-1|once|NA|TRBV7-3
CASSMEGEQFF
TGTGCCAGCAGCATGGAGGGTGAGCAGTTCTTC
>TRBJ1-6|NA|NA|TRBV30
CAWSLRGGSPLHF
TGTGCCTGGAGTCTCCGGGGGGGGTCACCCCTCCACTTT
>TRBJ1-6|few|NA|TRBV29-1
CSVEEMATGGSSYNSPLHF
TGCAGCGTTGAAGAAATGGCGACGGGGGGGAGCTCCTATAATTCACCCCTCCACTTT
>TRBJ2-5|NA|TRBD2|TRBV7-2
CASSLAWAGGGETQYF
TGTGCCAGCAGCTTAGCTTGGGCGGGAGGAGGAGAGACCCAGTACTTC
>TRBJ2-1|NA|NA|TRBV5-1
CASRITGSSYNEQFF
TGCGCCAGCAGGATCACAGGGAGCTCCTACAATGAGCAGTTCTTC
>TRBJ1-1|NA|TRBD1|TRBV19
CASSPRTGGTGTEAFF
TGTGCCAGTAGTCCCCGGACAGGGGGGACGGGGACTGAAGCTTTCTTT
>TRBJ2-5|NA|TRBD2|TRBV5-6
CASSNPGLVTQETQYF
TGTGCCAGCAGCAATCCGGGACTAGTGACCCAAGAGACCCAGTACTTC
>TRBJ2-7|few|NA|TRBV6-5
CASSYSNRDEQYF
TGTGCCAGCAGTTACTCCAACAGGGACGAGCAGTACTTC
>TRBJ2-5|NA|TRBD2|TRBV14
CASSQEMRSGEGPQKETQYF
TGTGCCAGCAGCCAAGAGATGAGATCGGGGGAGGGCCCCCAAAAAGAGACCCAGTACTTC
>TRBJ2-1|NA|TRBD2|TRBV19
CASMLAGKNNEQFF
TGTGCCAGTATGCTAGCGGGGAAAAACAATGAGCAGTTCTTC
>TRBJ2-7|once|NA|TRBV4-1
CASSQDRGGYEQYF
TGCGCCAGCAGCCAAGATAGGGGAGGCTACGAGCAGTACTTC
>TRBJ1-2|few|NA|TRBV5-1
CASSLDGRYGYTF
TGCGCCAGCAGCTTGGACGGGAGGTATGGCTACACCTTC
>TRBJ2-2|NA|TRBD2|TRBV27
CASSTIIAGYTGELFF
TGTGCCAGCAGTACAATAATAGCGGGCTACACCGGGGAGCTGTTTTTT
>TRBJ1-3|NA|NA|TRBV2
CASRTGFSGNTIYF
TGTGCCAGCAGAACAGGGTTCTCTGGAAACACCATATATTTT
>TRBJ1-2|NA|TRBD1|TRBV5-1
CASSLDGSGTASNYGYTF
TGCGCCAGCAGCTTGGATGGGAGTGGGACAGCTTCTAACTATGGCTACACCTTC
>TRBJ1-6|NA|TRBD1|TRBV27
CASSLHSGTAVRSYNSPLHF
TGTGCCAGCAGTTTACATTCCGGGACAGCCGTCCGCTCCTATAATTCACCCCTCCACTTT
>TRBJ1-1|NA|TRBD1|TRBV7-9
CASSDRQGATEAFF
TGTGCCAGCAGTGACCGGCAGGGGGCTACTGAAGCTTTCTTT
>TRBJ2-7|NA|TRBD1|TRBV25-1
CASGGTGGIEQYF
TGTGCCAGCGGCGGGACAGGGGGCATTGAGCAGTACTTC
>TRBJ1-1|NA|NA|TRBV7-9
CASSPTGMLAEAFF
TGTGCCAGTAGCCCTACAGGGATGCTGGCTGAAGCTTTCTTT
>TRBJ2-1|NA|TRBD2|TRBV12-5
CASGFGLAGGDNEQFF
TGTGCTAGTGGTTTCGGACTAGCGGGAGGGGACAATGAGCAGTTCTTC
>TRBJ1-1|NA|NA|TRBV7-2
CASSGRAVMNTEAFF
TGTGCCAGCAGCGGACGAGCGGTCATGAACACTGAAGCTTTCTTT
>TRBJ2-3|NA|NA|TRBV11-3
CASSLTGTSRDTQYF
TGTGCCAGCAGCTTAACGGGAACCTCGAGGGATACGCAGTATTTT
>TRBJ1-1|NA|NA|TRBV4-1
CASSQPTGFGANTEAFF
TGCGCCAGCAGCCAACCCACAGGGTTTGGCGCGAACACTGAAGCTTTCTTT
>TRBJ1-1|NA|NA|TRBV29-1
CSVEKQLNTEAFF
TGCAGCGTTGAAAAACAGCTGAACACTGAAGCTTTCTTT
>TRBJ1-1|NA|NA|TRBV18
CASSPAGANTEAFF
TGTGCCAGCTCACCTGCAGGGGCGAACACTGAAGCTTTCTTT